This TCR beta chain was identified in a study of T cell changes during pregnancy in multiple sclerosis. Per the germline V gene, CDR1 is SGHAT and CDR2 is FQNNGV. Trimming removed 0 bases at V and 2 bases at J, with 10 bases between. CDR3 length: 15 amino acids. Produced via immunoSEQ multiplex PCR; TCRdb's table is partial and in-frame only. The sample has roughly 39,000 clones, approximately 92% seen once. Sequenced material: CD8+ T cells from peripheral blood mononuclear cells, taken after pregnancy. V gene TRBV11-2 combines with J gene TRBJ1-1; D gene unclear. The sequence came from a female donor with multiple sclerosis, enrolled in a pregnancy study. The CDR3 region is CASSLDPTRNTEAFF. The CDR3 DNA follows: TGTGCCAGCAGCTTAGACCCGACACGAAACACTGAAGCTTTCTTT.